This T cell receptor (beta chain) was recorded in a study of OX40 agonist ivuxolimab in advanced cancers. For the study in its entirety: Ivuxolimab was an agonistic, fully human IgG2 monoclonal antibody directed against OX40 (CD134), a costimulatory receptor. Intravenous ivuxolimab was administered to patients every 2 weeks at six dose levels: 0.01, 0.1, 0.3, 1.5, 3 and 10 mg/kg. Of the roughly 53 patients in dose escalation, about 20 had hepatocellular carcinoma, around 15 had melanoma, 9 had renal cell carcinoma and 9 had head and neck cancer. A male proportion of roughly 80% and a mean age of approximately 62 years, ranging from 23 to 79, were recorded for the dose-escalation cohort. Prior anti-PD-1, anti-PD-L1 or anti-CTLA-4 therapy was permitted, and checkpoint inhibitors had been received by around 39% of dose-escalation patients. Partial responses were achieved by three dose-escalation patients, of whom one had hepatocellular carcinoma and two had cutaneous melanoma. Peripheral TCRbeta sequencing aimed to test whether ivuxolimab altered TCR sequence diversity and caused clonal T-cell expansion. The paper describes the monotherapy dose-escalation part (N ≈ 52 patients) of the phase I trial of ivuxolimab. Here is what the overall study found, with its caveats: On average, CD8+ T cells showed more expanded clones than CD4+ T cells after ivuxolimab. In the 0.1-3.0 mg/kg groups, partial responders had among the lowest normalized peripheral clonal expansion, particularly in CD8+ T cells. Low levels of normalized T-cell clonal expansion were also seen in some nonresponding patients. At doses of 0.1 to 3.0 mg/kg, clonal expansion of both CD4+ and CD8+ T cells in blood was seen between baseline and week 6. Antigen specificity was not determined for the clonally expanded peripheral T cells.

About this clone: The specificity of this receptor is unknown. The input lacks base qualities; no much larger clone sits a single base away.

The trial excluded patients who had a history of autoimmune disease or were on systemic immunosuppression. Peripheral blood for TCR sequencing was collected from all dose cohorts at baseline, on cycle 4 day 1, and on cycle 7 day 1. Samples came from an open-label, multicenter, first-in-human phase I dose-escalation trial of ivuxolimab. Adults with locally advanced or metastatic melanoma, renal cell carcinoma, hepatocellular carcinoma or head and neck squamous cell carcinoma were enrolled in the trial. Before TCR sequencing, CD4+ T cells and CD8+ T cells were sorted from peripheral blood as separate populations. To sequence the TCRbeta CDR3 region, genomic DNA was isolated from the sorted cells. The immunoSEQ Assay was used to sequence the TCRbeta CDR3 regions. In its TCRdb copy, this immuneACCESS table keeps in-frame sequences only and misses some clones. Where compared with another copy, unresolved V genes explain less than half of these, and the others have no known cause. Recorded for this sample are 80,000 or so clones; approximately 94% of them occurred a single time. The ten largest clonotypes hold around 15% of the sample.

This sequence originates from an adult with an advanced solid tumor such as melanoma, head and neck, liver or kidney cancer. The material sequenced was CD4+ or CD8+ T cells sorted from blood, taken in a trial of the OX40 agonist ivuxolimab.

The DNA is TGCGCCAGCAGCCTGGGACAGGGGGAGGCGATGAACACTGAAGCTTTCTTT. Its coded protein is CASSLGQGEAMNTEAFF. The rearranged chain carries TRBV5-1 and TRBJ1-1, with 11 junctional bases fitting TRBD1. CDR1 SGHRS and CDR2 YFSETQ were looked up in the germline V gene. The junction shows trimming of 4 bases on V and 0 bases on J, and the gene matches do not reach 8 bases of it. The CDR3 goes from the cysteine to the phenylalanine over 17 residues. Of the read, only the CDR3 DNA is kept; its 51 bases are in frame from base 1.